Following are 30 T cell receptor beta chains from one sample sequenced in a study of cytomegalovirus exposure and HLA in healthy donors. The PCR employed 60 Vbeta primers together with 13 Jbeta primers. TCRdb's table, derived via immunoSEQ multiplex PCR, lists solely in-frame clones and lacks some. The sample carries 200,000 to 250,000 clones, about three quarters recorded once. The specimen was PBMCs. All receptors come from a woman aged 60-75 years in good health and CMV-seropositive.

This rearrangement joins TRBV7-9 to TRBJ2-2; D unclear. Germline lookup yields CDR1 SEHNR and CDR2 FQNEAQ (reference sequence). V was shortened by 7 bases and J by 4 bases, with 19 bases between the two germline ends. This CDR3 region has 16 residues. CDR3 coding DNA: TGTGCCAGCACGCGGTTGAGCCCCTCGGGCACCGGGGAGCTGTTTTTT. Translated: CASTRLSPSGTGELFF. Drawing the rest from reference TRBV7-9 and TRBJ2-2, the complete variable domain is DTGVSQNPRHKITKRGQNVTFRCDPISEHNRLYWYRQTLGQGPEFLTYFQNEAQLEKSRLLSDRFSAERPKGSFSTLEIQRTEQGDSAMYLCASTRLSPSGTGELFFGEGSRLTVL.

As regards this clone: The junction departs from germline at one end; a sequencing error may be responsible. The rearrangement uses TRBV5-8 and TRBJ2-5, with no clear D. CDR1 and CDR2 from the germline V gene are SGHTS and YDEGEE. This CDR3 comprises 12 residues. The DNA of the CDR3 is TGTGCCAGCAGTTTATACCAAGAGGCCCAGTACTTC. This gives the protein CASSLYQEAQYF.

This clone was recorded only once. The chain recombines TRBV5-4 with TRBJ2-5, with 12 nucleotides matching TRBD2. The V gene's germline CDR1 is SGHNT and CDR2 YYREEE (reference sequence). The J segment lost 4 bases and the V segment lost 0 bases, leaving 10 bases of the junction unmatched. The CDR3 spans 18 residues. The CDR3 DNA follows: TGTGCCAGCAGCTTGGGGACCCTAGCGGGGGGGCAGGGAGAGACCCAGTACTTC. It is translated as CASSLGTLAGGQGETQYF.

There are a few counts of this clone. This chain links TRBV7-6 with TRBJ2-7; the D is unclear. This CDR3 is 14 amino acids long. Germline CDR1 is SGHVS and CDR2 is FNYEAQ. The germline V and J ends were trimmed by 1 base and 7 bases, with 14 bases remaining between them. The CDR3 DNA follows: TGTGCCAGCAGCTTAGGGCTACCTGGAGTGGAGCAGTACTTC. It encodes CASSLGLPGVEQYF.

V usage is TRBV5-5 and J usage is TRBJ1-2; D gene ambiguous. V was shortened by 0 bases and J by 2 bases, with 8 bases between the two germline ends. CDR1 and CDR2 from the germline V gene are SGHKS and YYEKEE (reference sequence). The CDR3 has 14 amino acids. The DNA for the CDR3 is TGTGCCAGCAGCTTGGCTCAGTCCAACTATGGCTACACCTTC. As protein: CASSLAQSNYGYTF.

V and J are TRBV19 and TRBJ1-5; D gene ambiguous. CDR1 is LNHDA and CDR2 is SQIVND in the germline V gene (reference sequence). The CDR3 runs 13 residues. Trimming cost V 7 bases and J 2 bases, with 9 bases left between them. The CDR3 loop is CASTPNGNQPQHF. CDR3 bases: TGTGCCAGTACCCCAAATGGCAATCAGCCCCAGCATTTT.

Here the CDR3 DNA reads TGCGCCAGCAGCTTGAGGGCTAGCGGGAGTATAGATACGCAGTATTTT. Residues: CASSLRASGSIDTQYF. The gene calls are TRBV5-1 and TRBJ2-3; 10 nucleotides line up with TRBD2. Germline CDR1 and CDR2: SGHRS and YFSETQ. The V and J ends lost 1 base and 5 bases, in that order; junction bases with no gene match: 7. The CDR3 consists of 16 residues.

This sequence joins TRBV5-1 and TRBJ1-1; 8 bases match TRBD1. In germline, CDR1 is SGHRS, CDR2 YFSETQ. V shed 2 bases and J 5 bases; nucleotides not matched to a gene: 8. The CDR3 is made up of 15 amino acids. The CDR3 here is CASSFMMTGDTEAFF. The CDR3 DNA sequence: TGCGCCAGCAGCTTTATGATGACAGGGGATACTGAAGCTTTCTTT.

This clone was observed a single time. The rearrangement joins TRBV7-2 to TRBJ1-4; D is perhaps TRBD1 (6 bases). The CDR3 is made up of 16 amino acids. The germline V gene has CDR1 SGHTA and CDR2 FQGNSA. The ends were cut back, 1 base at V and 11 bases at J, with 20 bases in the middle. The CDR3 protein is CASSLEGGAPPGKLFF. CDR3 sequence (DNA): TGTGCCAGCAGCTTAGAGGGGGGGGCCCCCCCTGGGAAACTGTTTTTT.

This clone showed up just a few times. CDR3 in DNA: TGTGCCAGCCGATCGACCGGGACAGCCACCTACGAGCAGTACTTC. Protein: CASRSTGTATYEQYF. J is TRBJ2-7 and V is TRBV18; the match to TRBD1 covers 7 bases. V lost 8 bases to trimming and J lost 2 bases; unmatched junction nucleotides: 12. This CDR3 has 15 amino acids. Germline loops: CDR1 KGHSH, CDR2 LQKENI.

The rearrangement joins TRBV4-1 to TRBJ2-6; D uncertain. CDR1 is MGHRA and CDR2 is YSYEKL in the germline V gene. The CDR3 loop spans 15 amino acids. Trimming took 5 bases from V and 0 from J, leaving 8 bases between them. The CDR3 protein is CASSSSGSGANVLTF. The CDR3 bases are TGCGCCAGCAGCTCGTCGGGCTCTGGGGCCAACGTCCTGACTTTC.

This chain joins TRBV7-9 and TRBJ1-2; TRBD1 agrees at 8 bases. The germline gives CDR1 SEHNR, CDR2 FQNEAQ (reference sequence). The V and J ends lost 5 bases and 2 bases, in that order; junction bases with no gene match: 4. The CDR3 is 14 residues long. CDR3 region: CASSPRTGNYGYTF. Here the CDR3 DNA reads TGTGCCAGCAGCCCCCGGACAGGGAACTATGGCTACACCTTC.

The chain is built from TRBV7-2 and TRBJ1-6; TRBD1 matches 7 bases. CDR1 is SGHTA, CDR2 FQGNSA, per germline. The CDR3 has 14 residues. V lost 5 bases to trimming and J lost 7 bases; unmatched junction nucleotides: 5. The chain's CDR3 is CASSPRQGNSPLHF. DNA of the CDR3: TGTGCCAGCAGCCCCCGACAGGGAAATTCACCCCTCCACTTT.

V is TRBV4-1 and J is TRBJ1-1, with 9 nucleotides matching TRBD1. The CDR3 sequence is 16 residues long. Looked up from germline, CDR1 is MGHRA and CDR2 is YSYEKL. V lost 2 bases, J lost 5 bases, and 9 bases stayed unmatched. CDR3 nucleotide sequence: TGCGCCAGCAGCCAAACCACGGACAGGGGAGGGACTGAAGCTTTCTTT. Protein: CASSQTTDRGGTEAFF.

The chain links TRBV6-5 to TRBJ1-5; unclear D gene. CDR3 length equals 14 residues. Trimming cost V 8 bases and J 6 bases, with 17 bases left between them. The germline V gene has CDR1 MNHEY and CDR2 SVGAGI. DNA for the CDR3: TGTGCCAGCGCCGGGTCGTCGGGAAGTCAGCCCCAGCATTTT. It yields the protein CASAGSSGSQPQHF.

The CDR3 region has the DNA TGTGCCAGCTCACCGACTGACAGGGGAGACACTGAAGCTTTCTTT. It codes for CASSPTDRGDTEAFF. V is TRBV18 and J is TRBJ1-1, with 8 bases identical to TRBD1. Germline CDR1 reads KGHSH; CDR2 reads LQKENI. Trimming removed 3 bases from V and 3 bases from J; junction bases left unmatched: 6. This CDR3 has 15 amino acids.

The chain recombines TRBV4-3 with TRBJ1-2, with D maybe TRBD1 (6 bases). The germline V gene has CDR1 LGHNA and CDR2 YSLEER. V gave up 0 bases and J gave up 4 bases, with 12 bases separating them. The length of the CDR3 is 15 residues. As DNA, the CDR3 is TGCGCCAGCAGCCAAGATTCCGGACAGCCCTATGGCTACACCTTC. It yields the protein CASSQDSGQPYGYTF.

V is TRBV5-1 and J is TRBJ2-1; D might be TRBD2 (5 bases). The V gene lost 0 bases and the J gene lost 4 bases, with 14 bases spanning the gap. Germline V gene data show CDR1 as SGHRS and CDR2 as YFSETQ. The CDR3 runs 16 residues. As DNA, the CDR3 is TGCGCCAGCAGCTTGGTGGGTCCTAGGAGGTACAATGAGCAGTTCTTC. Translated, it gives CASSLVGPRRYNEQFF.

The CDR3, as DNA: TGTGCCAGCAGCTCAAAGCCGACAGGCTACTCTGGAAACACCATATATTTT. Its translation: CASSSKPTGYSGNTIYF. The rearrangement joins TRBV5-6 to TRBJ1-3, with a weak D call TRBD1 (6 bases). Trimming shortened V by 3 bases and J by 0 bases, and 16 bases separated the two germline ends. Germline lookup yields CDR1 SGHDT and CDR2 YYEEEE. CDR3 length: 17 residues.

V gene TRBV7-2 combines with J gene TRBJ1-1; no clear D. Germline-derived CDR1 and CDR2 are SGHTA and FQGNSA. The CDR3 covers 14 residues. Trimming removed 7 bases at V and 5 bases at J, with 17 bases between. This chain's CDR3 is CASTSAGSLTEAFF. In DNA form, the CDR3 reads TGTGCCAGCACCTCCGCGGGCAGCCTGACTGAAGCTTTCTTT.

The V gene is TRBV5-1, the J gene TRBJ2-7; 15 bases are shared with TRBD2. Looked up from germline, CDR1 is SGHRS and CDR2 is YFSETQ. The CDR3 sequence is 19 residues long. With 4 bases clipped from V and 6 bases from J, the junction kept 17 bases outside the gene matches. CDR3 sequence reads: CASSPGTSGGSFPPREQYF. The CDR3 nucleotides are TGCGCCAGCAGCCCCGGGACTAGCGGGGGGTCATTTCCACCTCGCGAGCAGTACTTC.

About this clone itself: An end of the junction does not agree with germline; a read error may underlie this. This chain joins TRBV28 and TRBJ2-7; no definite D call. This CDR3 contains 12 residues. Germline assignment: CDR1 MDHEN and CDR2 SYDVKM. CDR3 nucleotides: TGTGCCGGCAGCCCCCAGGATTACGAGCAGTACTTC. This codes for CAGSPQDYEQYF.

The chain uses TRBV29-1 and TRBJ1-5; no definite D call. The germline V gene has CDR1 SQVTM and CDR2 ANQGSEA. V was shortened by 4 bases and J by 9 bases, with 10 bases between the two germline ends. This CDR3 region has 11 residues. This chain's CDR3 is CSVGVEGPQHF. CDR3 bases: TGCAGCGTTGGGGTGGAGGGGCCCCAGCATTTT.

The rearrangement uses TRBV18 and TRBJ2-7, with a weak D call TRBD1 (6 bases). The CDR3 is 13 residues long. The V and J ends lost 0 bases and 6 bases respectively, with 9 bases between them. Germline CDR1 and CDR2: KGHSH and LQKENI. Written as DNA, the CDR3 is TGTGCCAGCTCACCACCGACAGGCGGCGAGCAGTACTTC. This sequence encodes CASSPPTGGEQYF.

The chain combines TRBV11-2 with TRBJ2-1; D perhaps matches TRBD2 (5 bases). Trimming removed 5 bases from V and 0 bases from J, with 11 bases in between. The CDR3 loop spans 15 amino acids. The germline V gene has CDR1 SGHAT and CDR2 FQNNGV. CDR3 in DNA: TGTGCCAGCAGCGTAGCGCCGAGCTCCTACAATGAGCAGTTCTTC. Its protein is CASSVAPSSYNEQFF.

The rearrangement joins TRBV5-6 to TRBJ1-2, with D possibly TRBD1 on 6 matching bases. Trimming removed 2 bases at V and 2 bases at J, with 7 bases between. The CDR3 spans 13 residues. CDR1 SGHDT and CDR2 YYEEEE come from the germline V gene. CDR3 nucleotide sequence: TGTGCCAGCAGCTTCGGACAGAACTATGGCTACACCTTC. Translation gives CASSFGQNYGYTF.

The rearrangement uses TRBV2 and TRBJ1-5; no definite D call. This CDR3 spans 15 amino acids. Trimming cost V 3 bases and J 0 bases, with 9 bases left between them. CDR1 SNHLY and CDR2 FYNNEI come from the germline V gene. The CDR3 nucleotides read TGTGCCAGCAGTGATTCAAGCCTTAGCAATCAGCCCCAGCATTTT. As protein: CASSDSSLSNQPQHF.

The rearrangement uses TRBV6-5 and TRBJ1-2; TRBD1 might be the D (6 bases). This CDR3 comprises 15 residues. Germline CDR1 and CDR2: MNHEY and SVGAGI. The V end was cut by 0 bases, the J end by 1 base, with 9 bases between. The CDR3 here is CASSYSGHLNYGYTF. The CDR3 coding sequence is TGTGCCAGCAGTTACTCGGGACACCTTAACTATGGCTACACCTTC.

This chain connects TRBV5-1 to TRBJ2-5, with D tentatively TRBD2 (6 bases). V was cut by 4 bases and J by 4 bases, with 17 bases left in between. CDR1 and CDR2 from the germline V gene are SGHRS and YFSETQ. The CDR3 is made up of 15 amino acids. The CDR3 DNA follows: TGCGCCAGCAGCCCGGGGACTCCGCGGGGAGAGACCCAGTACTTC. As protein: CASSPGTPRGETQYF.

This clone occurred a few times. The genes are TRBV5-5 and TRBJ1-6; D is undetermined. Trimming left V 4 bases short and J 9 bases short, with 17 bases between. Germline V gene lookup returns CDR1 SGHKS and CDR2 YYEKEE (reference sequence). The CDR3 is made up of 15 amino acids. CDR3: CASSLGRISGSPLHF. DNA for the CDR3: TGTGCCAGCAGCCTCGGGCGAATAAGCGGTTCACCCCTCCACTTT.